This T cell receptor (beta chain) was profiled in a study of regulatory and conventional T cells in RAG deficiency. Study-level results: In Omenn syndrome, Treg and Tconv repertoires overlapped >75%. Shannon entropy was markedly lower and Simpson indices higher in RAG-deficient patients than control T-cell subsets.

Germline V gives CDR1 SEHNR, CDR2 FQNEAQ (reference sequence). V trimming: 4 bases; J trimming: 5 bases; junction bases outside the gene matches: 13. The CDR3 has 17 amino acids. Blood CD4+ CD25-low CD127-high conventional T cells supplied the genomic DNA template. In regard to this clone: The antigen remains unidentified.

Sequenced by immunoSEQ multiplex PCR; TCRdb stores in-frame clones only, minus some. The sample lists fewer than 30,000 clones, over 90% occurring once. These data were also reused for a study on regulatory T cells. Per that study: The primer mix had 52 TRBV and 13 TRBJ primers. Patient repertoires had restricted TRB V-J pairs and skewed V and J usage, most in Tregs.

This TCR came from a human donor in good health. V is TRBV7-9 and J is TRBJ1-4, with 7 nucleotides matching TRBD1. The specimen was CD25- CD4+ T cells sorted from blood. The CDR3 loop reads CASSSRDSTFSNEKLFF. In DNA form, the CDR3 reads TGTGCCAGCAGCTCCCGGGACAGTACCTTTTCCAATGAAAAACTGTTTTTT.